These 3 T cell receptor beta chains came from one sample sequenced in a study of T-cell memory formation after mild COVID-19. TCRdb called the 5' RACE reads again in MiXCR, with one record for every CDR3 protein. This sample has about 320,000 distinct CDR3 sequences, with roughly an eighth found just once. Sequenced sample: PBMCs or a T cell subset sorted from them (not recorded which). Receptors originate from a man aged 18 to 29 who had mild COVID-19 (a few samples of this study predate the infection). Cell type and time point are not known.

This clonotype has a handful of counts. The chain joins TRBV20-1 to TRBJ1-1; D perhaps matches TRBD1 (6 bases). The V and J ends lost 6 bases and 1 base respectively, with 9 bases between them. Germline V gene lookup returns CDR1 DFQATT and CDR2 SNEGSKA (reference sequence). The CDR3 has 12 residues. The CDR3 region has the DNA TGCAGTGCCCTACAGGGGAACACTGAAGCTTTCTTT. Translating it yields CSALQGNTEAFF.

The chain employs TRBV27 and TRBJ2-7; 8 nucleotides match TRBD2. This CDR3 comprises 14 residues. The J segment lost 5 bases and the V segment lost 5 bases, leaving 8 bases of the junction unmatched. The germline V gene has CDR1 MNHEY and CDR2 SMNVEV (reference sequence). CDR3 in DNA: TGTGCCAGCAGTCCAAAGGGACTAGGCAACGAGCAGTACTTC. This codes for CASSPKGLGNEQYF.

The CDR3 loop is CASSHTLGGRTSNYGYTF. Here the CDR3 DNA reads TGCGCCAGCAGCCACACGCTGGGGGGACGGACCTCTAACTATGGCTACACCTTC. The V call is TRBV4-1, the J call TRBJ1-2; tentatively, D is TRBD1 (5 bases). With 3 bases removed from V and 0 bases from J, the gap between germline ends came to 20 bases. CDR3 length equals 18 residues. CDR1 and CDR2 from the germline V gene are MGHRA and YSYEKL.